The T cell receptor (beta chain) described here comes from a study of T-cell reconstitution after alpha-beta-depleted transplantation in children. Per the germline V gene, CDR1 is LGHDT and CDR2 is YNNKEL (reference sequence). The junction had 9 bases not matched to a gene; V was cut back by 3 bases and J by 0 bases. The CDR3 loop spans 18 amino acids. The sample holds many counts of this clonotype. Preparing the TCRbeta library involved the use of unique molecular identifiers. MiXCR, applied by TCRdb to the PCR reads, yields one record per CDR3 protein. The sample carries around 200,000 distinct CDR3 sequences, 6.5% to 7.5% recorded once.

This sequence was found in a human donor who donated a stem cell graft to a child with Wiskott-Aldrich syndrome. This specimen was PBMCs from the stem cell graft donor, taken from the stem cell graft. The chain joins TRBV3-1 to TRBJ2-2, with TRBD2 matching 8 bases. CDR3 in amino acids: CASSQFSWRGANTGELFF. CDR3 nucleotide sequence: TGTGCCAGCAGCCAGTTCTCGTGGCGGGGGGCGAACACCGGGGAGCTGTTTTTT.